A single sample gave rise to the 2 T cell receptor beta chains below, sequenced in a study of T cell repertoires in cytomegalovirus infection. MiXCR, applied by TCRdb to the reads, yields one record per CDR3 protein. The table has hundreds of thousands of distinct CDR3 sequences, around a third seen once. Antigens for these TCRs are unknown. The specimen comprised cultured CD8+ T cells from PBMCs, sampled from culture after CMV antigen stimulation. These receptors all come from a human donor in good health (CMV status not recorded). Some clones in this sample may be carry-over from other donors' samples.

The CDR3 loop reads CASSLDGKVQYF. The CDR3 nucleotides are TGCGCCAGCAGCTTGGATGGGAAAGTTCAGTACTTC. This chain connects TRBV5-1 to TRBJ2-4; D uncertain. This CDR3 is 12 amino acids long. V was shortened by 0 bases and J by 11 bases, with 9 bases between the two germline ends. Germline V gives CDR1 SGHRS, CDR2 YFSETQ.

This clonotype has ten or more counts. The chain recombines TRBV7-6 with TRBJ2-7, with TRBD1 matching 11 bases. This CDR3 contains 13 residues. J lost 5 bases, V lost 5 bases, and 2 bases had no gene match. CDR1 is SGHVS, CDR2 FNYEAQ, per germline. This CDR3 is CASSAGQGDEQYV. The CDR3 DNA sequence: TGTGCCAGCAGCGCGGGACAGGGGGACGAGCAGTACGTC.